The 27 T cell receptor beta chains below were found in one sample sequenced in a study of T-cell memory formation after mild COVID-19. TCRdb analysed the 5' RACE reads with MiXCR anew, one entry per CDR3 protein. Altogether 200,000 to 300,000 distinct CDR3 sequences are present, over 8.5% being singletons, with the ten largest covering approximately 20%. Sequencing was carried out using PBMCs or a T cell subset sorted from them (not recorded which). The receptors derive from a young man who had mild COVID-19 (a few samples of this study predate the infection). Cell type and time point are not known.

In this sample, this clonotype turned up a few times. This chain uses TRBV10-3 with TRBJ2-3; D is undetermined. Germline assignment: CDR1 ENHRY and CDR2 SYGVKD. This CDR3 spans 14 amino acids. The V gene lost 2 bases and the J gene lost 5 bases, with 11 bases spanning the gap. CDR3 protein: CAISERRVRDTQYF. The CDR3 coding sequence is TGTGCCATCAGTGAGCGAAGGGTCCGAGATACGCAGTATTTT.

This rearrangement joins TRBV5-1 to TRBJ1-1, with D possibly being TRBD1 (5 bases). CDR1 and CDR2 (germline): SGHRS, YFSETQ. V was pared by 5 bases and J by 1 base, with 9 bases between. The CDR3 loop spans 13 amino acids. The CDR3 sequence is CASRNQGNTEAFF. Written as DNA, the CDR3 is TGCGCCAGCAGGAATCAGGGGAACACTGAAGCTTTCTTT. The full variable domain, completed using reference TRBV5-1 and TRBJ1-1, is KAGVTQTPRYLIKTRGQQVTLSCSPISGHRSVSWYQQTPGQGLQFLFEYFSETQRNKGNFPGRFSGRQFSNSRSEMNVSTLELGDSALYLCASRNQGNTEAFFGQGTRLTVV.

This clonotype was counted many times. The V gene is TRBV5-1, the J gene TRBJ1-1; TRBD1 is a possible D gene (6 bases). The CDR3 spans 15 residues. Between the trimmed V and J ends, which lost 4 bases and 4 bases, there was a span of 17 bases. The germline V gene has CDR1 SGHRS and CDR2 YFSETQ. The CDR3 DNA is TGCGCCAGCAGCCCGGGCGGGGGGCAGGGCACTGAAGCTTTCTTT. This encodes CASSPGGGQGTEAFF.

The rearrangement uses TRBV4-1 and TRBJ1-5; no clear D. CDR3 length equals 15 residues. Germline V gives CDR1 MGHRA, CDR2 YSYEKL. The V gene lost 0 bases and the J gene lost 2 bases, with 8 bases spanning the gap. In nucleotides, the CDR3 is TGCGCCAGCAGCCAAGACGGTGGTGGCAATCAGCCCCAGCATTTT. Its protein is CASSQDGGGNQPQHF.

V usage is TRBV2 and J usage is TRBJ2-3; either TRBD1 or TRBD2 may fit D (5 bases each). The CDR3 loop spans 11 amino acids. The germline V gene has CDR1 SNHLY and CDR2 FYNNEI. With 8 bases removed from V and 7 bases from J, the gap between germline ends came to 10 bases. As DNA, the CDR3 is TGTGCCAGCCGGGGACCCCATACGCAGTATTTT. This translates into CASRGPHTQYF.

This clonotype was seen repeatedly, ten times or more. The V call is TRBV20-1, the J call TRBJ2-1; 8 positions agree with TRBD2. V dropped 3 bases and J dropped 2; count of bases not matched to a gene: 6. The CDR3 is 15 residues long. Germline assignment: CDR1 DFQATT and CDR2 SNEGSKA (reference sequence). CDR3 nucleotide sequence: TGCAGTGCTAGTCCAATGCGGGGGGCCTACAATGAGCAGTTCTTC. This codes for CSASPMRGAYNEQFF.

There are many counts of this clonotype. The rearrangement joins TRBV5-1 to TRBJ1-5; 8 positions match TRBD1. Per the germline V gene, CDR1 is SGHRS and CDR2 is YFSETQ. V lost 4 bases to trimming and J lost 2 bases; unmatched junction nucleotides: 5. This CDR3 is built from 15 residues. CDR3 nucleotides: TGCGCCAGCAGCCCTGGACAGGGCGGCAATCAGCCCCAGCATTTT. Amino acid sequence: CASSPGQGGNQPQHF. Looking up the rest from reference TRBV5-1 and TRBJ1-5 gives the full variable domain: KAGVTQTPRYLIKTRGQQVTLSCSPISGHRSVSWYQQTPGQGLQFLFEYFSETQRNKGNFPGRFSGRQFSNSRSEMNVSTLELGDSALYLCASSPGQGGNQPQHFGDGTRLSIL.

This clonotype was detected only a few times. The V and J genes are TRBV4-1 and TRBJ2-6; 11 bases line up with TRBD2. The CDR3 runs 22 residues. V shed 3 bases, J shed 4 bases, and the junction held 20 bases outside the gene matches. Per germline, CDR1 MGHRA and CDR2 YSYEKL. The CDR3, as DNA: TGCGCCAGCAGCCACCGCAAAACTAGCGGGGGTCCACCGGCGCGGGGGGCCAACGTCCTGACTTTC. Its translation: CASSHRKTSGGPPARGANVLTF.

This clonotype was detected only a few times. Sequence at one end of the junction differs from germline and may be a read error. The J gene is TRBJ2-2, the V gene TRBV5-5; 10 nucleotides line up with TRBD1. From germline, CDR1 is SGHKS and CDR2 YYEKEE (reference sequence). The CDR3 spans 17 residues. CDR3 region: CASRLGPGTGVTGELFF. CDR3 bases: TGTGCCAGCAGGTTGGGGCCCGGGACAGGGGTCACCGGGGAGCTGTTTTTT. The complete variable domain, with remaining parts taken from reference TRBV5-5 and TRBJ2-2, reads DAGVTQSPTHLIKTRGQQVTLRCSPISGHKSVSWYQQVLGQGPQFIFQYYEKEERGRGNFPDRFSARQFPNYSSELNVNALLLGDSALYLCASRLGPGTGVTGELFFGEGSRLTVL.

The J gene is TRBJ2-3, the V gene TRBV7-8, with 11 bases aligning to TRBD1. The germline gives CDR1 SGHVS, CDR2 FQNEAQ. This CDR3 has 16 residues. With 5 bases clipped from V and 2 bases from J, the junction kept 6 bases outside the gene matches. The CDR3 protein is CASSRGQGAATDTQYF. DNA of the CDR3: TGTGCCAGCAGCCGAGGACAGGGGGCTGCCACAGATACGCAGTATTTT. The full variable domain, its missing parts supplied by reference TRBV7-8 and TRBJ2-3, is GAGVSQSPRYKVAKRGQDVALRCDPISGHVSLFWYQQALGQGPEFLTYFQNEAQLDKSGLPSDRFFAERPEGSVSTLKIQRTQQEDSAVYLCASSRGQGAATDTQYFGPGTRLTVL.

This clonotype has a handful of counts. The chain joins TRBV7-9 to TRBJ2-7; D gene ambiguous. V was clipped by 3 bases and J by 6 bases, with 9 bases between them. Germline loops: CDR1 SEHNR, CDR2 FQNEAQ (reference sequence). CDR3 length: 12 residues. The CDR3, as DNA: TGTGCCAGCAGCTTGTACAGTGGCGAGCAGTACGTC. This gives the protein CASSLYSGEQYV.

This clonotype has more than one count but fewer than ten. The chain joins TRBV7-6 to TRBJ1-5; no clear D gene. The length of the CDR3 is 13 residues. Germline-derived CDR1 and CDR2 are SGHVS and FNYEAQ. Trimming shortened V by 2 bases and J by 9 bases, and 11 bases separated the two germline ends. Here the CDR3 reads CASSLSLGRPQHF. In DNA, the CDR3 is TGTGCCAGCAGCTTATCCCTCGGGAGGCCCCAGCATTTT.

The chain recombines TRBV18 with TRBJ1-2; no clear D gene. Trimming left V 6 bases short and J 3 bases short, with 8 bases between. Germline V gene sequence: CDR1 KGHSH, CDR2 LQKENI. The CDR3 spans 12 residues. CDR3 protein: CASSHSDYGYTF. CDR3 coding DNA: TGTGCCAGCTCGCACTCGGACTATGGCTACACCTTC.

This clonotype has ten or more counts. The V and J genes are TRBV4-2 and TRBJ2-2; D is perhaps TRBD2 (6 bases). This CDR3 contains 16 residues. The germline CDR1 and CDR2 sequences are LGHNA and YNFKEQ. V was clipped by 1 base and J by 3 bases, with 12 bases between them. The CDR3 sequence: CASSQVEGGDTGELFF. The CDR3, as DNA: TGTGCCAGCAGCCAAGTGGAGGGTGGGGACACCGGGGAGCTGTTTTTT.

This clonotype has just a few counts. The chain carries TRBV6-6 and TRBJ1-1; 9 bases align to TRBD1. CDR3 length: 15 amino acids. Germline V gene lookup returns CDR1 MNHNY and CDR2 SVGAGI (reference sequence). Germline trimming cut 6 bases from V and 3 bases from J; bases unmatched to any gene: 8. In DNA, the CDR3 is TGTGCCAGCAGGGCGATGACAGGGGGGGACACTGAAGCTTTCTTT. This translates into CASRAMTGGDTEAFF.

The J gene is TRBJ1-2, the V gene TRBV7-3, with a tentative D call TRBD1 (6 bases). Germline V lookup: CDR1 SGHTA, CDR2 FQGTGA. The CDR3 length is 12 residues. Trimming stripped 6 bases from V and 7 bases from J, with 12 bases between. The CDR3, as DNA: TGTGCCAGCAGGAGCGGGACATTTGGCTACACCTTC. Translation: CASRSGTFGYTF.

J is TRBJ1-2 and V is TRBV11-2, with D possibly being TRBD1 (5 bases). Germline-derived CDR1 and CDR2 are SGHAT and FQNNGV. This CDR3 spans 14 amino acids. Trimming removed 5 bases from V and 0 bases from J, with 10 bases in between. The CDR3 loop reads CASSPSQANYGYTF. The CDR3 DNA is TGTGCCAGCAGCCCTTCACAGGCTAACTATGGCTACACCTTC.

This clonotype was detected many times. The DNA of the CDR3 is TGCGCCAGCAGCCTAAGTGGGGGACAGATCTACAATGAGCAGTTCTTC. Its translation: CASSLSGGQIYNEQFF. The chain is built from TRBV5-1 and TRBJ2-1; 7 bases are a match to TRBD1. The CDR3 is 16 amino acids. V lost 4 bases and J lost 3; bases outside the gene matches: 10. Germline assignment: CDR1 SGHRS and CDR2 YFSETQ. Filled out from reference TRBV5-1 and TRBJ2-1, the complete variable domain reads KAGVTQTPRYLIKTRGQQVTLSCSPISGHRSVSWYQQTPGQGLQFLFEYFSETQRNKGNFPGRFSGRQFSNSRSEMNVSTLELGDSALYLCASSLSGGQIYNEQFFGPGTRLTVL.

In its sample, this clonotype was seen a few times. The V and J genes are TRBV7-2 and TRBJ2-5, with D unresolved. The CDR3 contains 14 residues. The V and J ends lost 4 bases and 1 base respectively, with 10 bases between them. Germline V gives CDR1 SGHTA, CDR2 FQGNSA. The CDR3 protein is CASSWAGVQETQYF. In DNA form, the CDR3 reads TGTGCCAGCAGCTGGGCAGGCGTCCAAGAGACCCAGTACTTC.

This clonotype was picked up a small number of times. V and J are TRBV7-6 and TRBJ2-3; a possible D gene is TRBD2 (5 bases). The CDR3 has 16 amino acids. Trimming took off 8 bases at V and 1 base at J, with 19 bases between the two ends. Germline CDR1 and CDR2: SGHVS and FNYEAQ. CDR3 nucleotides: TGTGCCAGCGGAAGGGCCGGACTGACCCGCACAGATACGCAGTATTTT. It yields the protein CASGRAGLTRTDTQYF. The full variable domain, in which reference TRBV7-6 and TRBJ2-3 provide the parts outside the CDR3, is GAGVSQSPRYKVTKRGQDVALRCDPISGHVSLYWYRQALGQGPEFLTYFNYEAQQDKSGLPNDRFSAERPEGSISTLTIQRTEQRDSAMYRCASGRAGLTRTDTQYFGPGTRLTVL.

CDR3 DNA sequence: TGTGCCCGGATCACTAGCGGAGGCGGGGAGCTGTTTTTT. Its protein is CARITSGGGELFF. The chain is built from TRBV27 and TRBJ2-2; 8 bases line up with TRBD2. Germline lookup yields CDR1 MNHEY and CDR2 SMNVEV (reference sequence). V shed 11 bases and J 7 bases; nucleotides not matched to a gene: 9. The CDR3 sequence is 13 residues long.

This clonotype came up many times. The chain links TRBV5-1 to TRBJ2-1, with TRBD1 matching over 7 bases. J gave up 3 bases and V 1 base, and 4 bases lay outside the gene matches. Germline V gene lookup returns CDR1 SGHRS and CDR2 YFSETQ. The CDR3 has 15 residues. CDR3 nucleotides: TGCGCCAGCAGCTTGCCGGACAGGATCTACAATGAGCAGTTCTTC. Protein sequence: CASSLPDRIYNEQFF.

The rearrangement joins TRBV12-3 or TRBV12-4 to TRBJ2-5, with 9 bases lining up with TRBD1. This CDR3 spans 14 amino acids. V lost 6 bases, J lost 5 bases, and 7 bases stayed unmatched. CDR3 DNA sequence: TGTGCCAGCAGCTATCGACAGGGGGTGGAGACCCAGTACTTC. It translates to CASSYRQGVETQYF.

In its sample, this clonotype was seen a few times. V usage is TRBV27 and J usage is TRBJ2-4, with D maybe TRBD1 (5 bases). V was pared by 8 bases and J by 4 bases, with 9 bases between. Germline assignment: CDR1 MNHEY and CDR2 SMNVEV (reference sequence). The CDR3 is 12 residues long. CDR3 DNA: TGTGCCAGCCAGGGCGCTAAAAACATTCAGTACTTC. Translating gives CASQGAKNIQYF.

On this clonotype itself: One junction end does not reproduce the germline sequence, and a read error may be involved. This chain links TRBV28 with TRBJ2-1; 8 positions agree with TRBD2. The CDR3 has 14 amino acids. CDR1 MDHEN and CDR2 SYDVKM come from the germline V gene. In DNA form, the CDR3 reads TGTGCCAGCCTAAGCGGGGGCAACTACACTGAGCAGTTCTTC. Translating it yields CASLSGGNYTEQFF.

The chain couples TRBV7-2 to TRBJ2-5; no definite D call. The V gene's germline CDR1 is SGHTA and CDR2 FQGNSA. The CDR3 sequence is 14 residues long. V lost 8 bases, J lost 4 bases, and 17 bases lay in between. The CDR3 region has the DNA TGTGCCAGCGCCCAGGCCGGTGTTCGAGAGACCCAGTACTTC. Its protein is CASAQAGVRETQYF.

This clonotype was found a few times. The chain joins TRBV12-3 or TRBV12-4 to TRBJ1-2, with D unresolved. The CDR3 consists of 13 residues. Trimming took 6 bases from V and 2 from J, leaving 10 bases between them. The CDR3 reads CASSPFENYGYTF. The CDR3, as DNA: TGTGCCAGCAGCCCCTTTGAGAACTATGGCTACACCTTC.